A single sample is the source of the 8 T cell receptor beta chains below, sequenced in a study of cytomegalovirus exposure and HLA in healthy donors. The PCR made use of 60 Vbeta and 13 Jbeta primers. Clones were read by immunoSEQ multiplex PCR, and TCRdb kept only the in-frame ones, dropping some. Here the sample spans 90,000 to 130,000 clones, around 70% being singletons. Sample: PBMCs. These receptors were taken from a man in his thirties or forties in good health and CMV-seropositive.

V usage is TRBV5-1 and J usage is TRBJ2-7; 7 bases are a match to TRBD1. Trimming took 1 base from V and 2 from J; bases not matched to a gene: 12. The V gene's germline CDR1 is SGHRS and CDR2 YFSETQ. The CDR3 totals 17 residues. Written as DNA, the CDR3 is TGCGCCAGCAGCTTGCACGCCCCAGGACAGGTAACCTACGAGCAGTACTTC. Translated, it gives CASSLHAPGQVTYEQYF.

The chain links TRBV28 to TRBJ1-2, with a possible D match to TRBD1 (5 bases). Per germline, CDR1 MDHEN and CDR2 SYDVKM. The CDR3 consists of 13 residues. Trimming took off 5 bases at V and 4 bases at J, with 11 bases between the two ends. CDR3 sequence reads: CASSPTALYGYTF. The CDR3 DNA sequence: TGTGCCAGCAGTCCGACAGCCCTCTATGGCTACACCTTC.

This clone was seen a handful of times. CDR3 loop: CASSPQGGETQYF. The CDR3 region has the DNA TGCGCCAGCAGCCCCCAAGGGGGAGAGACCCAGTACTTC. V and J are TRBV4-3 and TRBJ2-5, with D perhaps TRBD1 (6 bases). Germline CDR1 LGHNA, CDR2 YSLEER. CDR3 length equals 13 residues. The V end lost 4 bases, the J end lost 4 bases, and 10 bases lay between the germline ends.

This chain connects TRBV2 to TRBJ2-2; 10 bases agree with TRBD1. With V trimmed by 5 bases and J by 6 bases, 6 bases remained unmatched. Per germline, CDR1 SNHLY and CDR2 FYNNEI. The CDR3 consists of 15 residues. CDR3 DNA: TGTGCCAGCAGTCTCGACAGGGGGCAAGCCGGGGAGCTGTTTTTT. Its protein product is CASSLDRGQAGELFF.

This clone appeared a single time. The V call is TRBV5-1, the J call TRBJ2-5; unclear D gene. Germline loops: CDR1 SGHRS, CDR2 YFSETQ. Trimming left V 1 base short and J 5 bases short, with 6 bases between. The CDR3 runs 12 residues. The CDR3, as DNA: TGCGCCAGCAGCTTGACGCGGGAGACCCAGTACTTC. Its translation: CASSLTRETQYF.

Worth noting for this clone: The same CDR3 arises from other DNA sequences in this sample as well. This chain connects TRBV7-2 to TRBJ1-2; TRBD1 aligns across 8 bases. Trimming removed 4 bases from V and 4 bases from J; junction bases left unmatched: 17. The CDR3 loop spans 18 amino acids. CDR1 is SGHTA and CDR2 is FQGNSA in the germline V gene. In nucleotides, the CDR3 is TGTGCCAGCAGCTCTGGGTGGGCCCAGGGGGCTAGGAGCTATGGCTACACCTTC. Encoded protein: CASSSGWAQGARSYGYTF.

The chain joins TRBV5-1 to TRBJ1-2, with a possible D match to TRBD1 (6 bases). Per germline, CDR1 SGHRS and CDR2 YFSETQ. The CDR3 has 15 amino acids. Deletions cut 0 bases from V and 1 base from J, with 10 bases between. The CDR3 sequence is CASSLGGGHNYGYTF. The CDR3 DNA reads TGCGCCAGCAGCTTGGGTGGGGGCCATAACTATGGCTACACCTTC.

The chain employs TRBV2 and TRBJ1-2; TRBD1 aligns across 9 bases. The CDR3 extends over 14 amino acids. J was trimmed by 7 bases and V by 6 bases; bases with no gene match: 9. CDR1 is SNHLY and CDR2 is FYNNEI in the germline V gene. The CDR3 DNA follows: TGTGCCAGCAGGCCGGGACAGGGAAAAAGTGGCTACACCTTC. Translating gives CASRPGQGKSGYTF.